This entry describes one T cell receptor beta chain. Its antigen is unidentified. Next came a second PCR, run for about 6 to 11 cycles, which used a sample-barcoded 5' primer along with a J-beta primer mix. Every sample produced at least 2.5 million CDR3-containing paired-end reads. MiXCR, run by TCRdb on the 5' RACE reads, gives a single entry per CDR3 protein. Here the sample spans roughly 1,500,000 distinct CDR3 sequences, around 39% being singletons. This entry comes from a study of blood T cells in healthy people across ages. Study results and limitations: Estimates based on one million T cells were treated as lower bounds.

The CDR3 totals 16 residues. Germline loops: CDR1 PRHDT, CDR2 FYEKMQ (reference sequence). The receptor was derived from a woman in her late teens or twenties in good health. Sequencing used blood. This chain connects TRBV13 to TRBJ2-5; D may correspond to TRBD1 or TRBD2 (7 bases each). The end of the DNA fits TRBJ2-1 better, so the J call may be wrong. The CDR3 spells CASSLGGGTARETQFF. CDR3 sequence (DNA): TGTGCCAGCAGCTTAGGGGGAGGGACAGCAAGAGAGACCCAGTTCTTC.